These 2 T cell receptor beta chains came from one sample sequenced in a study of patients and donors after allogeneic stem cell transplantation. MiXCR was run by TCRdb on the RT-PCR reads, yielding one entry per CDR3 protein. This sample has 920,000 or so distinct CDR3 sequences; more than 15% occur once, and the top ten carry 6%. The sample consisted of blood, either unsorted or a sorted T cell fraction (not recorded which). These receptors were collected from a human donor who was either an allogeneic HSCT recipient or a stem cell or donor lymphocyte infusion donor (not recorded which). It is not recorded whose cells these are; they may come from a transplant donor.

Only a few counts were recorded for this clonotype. The CDR3 DNA sequence: TGTGCCAGCAGTTACGCCGACGGGGGTGAGACCCAGTACTTC. Translated: CASSYADGGETQYF. The V call is TRBV6-5, the J call TRBJ2-5; D is possibly TRBD2 (6 bases). V lost 2 bases and J lost 5, with 12 bases in between. Germline V gene lookup returns CDR1 MNHEY and CDR2 SVGAGI. There are 14 residues in the CDR3.

The chain's CDR3 is CASSLVRQGRYEQYF. Here the CDR3 DNA reads TGTGCCAGCAGTTTAGTAAGGCAGGGACGGTACGAGCAGTACTTC. The rearrangement joins TRBV27 to TRBJ2-7, with D possibly being TRBD1 or TRBD2 (5 bases each). V lost 2 bases to trimming and J lost 4 bases, with 15 bases between them. In germline, CDR1 is MNHEY, CDR2 SMNVEV (reference sequence). CDR3 length equals 15 residues.